Below are 31 T cell receptor beta chains sequenced from a single sample in a study of T cell changes during pregnancy in multiple sclerosis (dated by TCRdb to the late 2010s). Libraries came from the immunoSEQ multiplex PCR assay. In its TCRdb copy, this immuneACCESS table keeps in-frame sequences only and misses some clones. Where compared with another copy, unresolved V genes explain less than half of these, and the others have no known cause. This sample lists about 48,000 clones; around 94% were detected once. The leading ten clones occupy about 0.94% of the sample. Sequenced here: CD4+ T cells from peripheral blood mononuclear cells, sampled in the second trimester of pregnancy. These receptors all stem from a female donor in good health, enrolled as a control in a pregnancy study.

CDR3 sequence reads: CASKRTFNQPQHF. The CDR3, as DNA: TGTGCCAGCAAAAGGACTTTTAATCAGCCCCAGCATTTT. The chain employs TRBV28 and TRBJ1-5; D unresolved. Trimming removed 7 bases from V and 4 bases from J, with 11 bases in between. CDR3 length: 13 amino acids. Per germline, CDR1 MDHEN and CDR2 SYDVKM.

V and J are TRBV6-5 and TRBJ1-4; 7 bases align to TRBD1. Trimming cost V 6 bases and J 9 bases; bases outside gene matches: 7. CDR1 and CDR2 from the germline V gene are MNHEY and SVGAGI. This CDR3 contains 13 residues. The chain's CDR3 is CASRAGGIQKLFF. CDR3 sequence (DNA): TGTGCCAGCAGGGCAGGGGGAATTCAAAAACTGTTTTTT.

This clone was counted once. The J gene is TRBJ2-1, the V gene TRBV7-9; TRBD2 agrees at 11 bases. The CDR3 has 15 amino acids. CDR1 is SEHNR and CDR2 is FQNEAQ in the germline V gene (reference sequence). Germline trimming cut 3 bases from V and 6 bases from J; bases unmatched to any gene: 4. The CDR3 is CASSFSGGAFNEQFF. CDR3 coding DNA: TGTGCCAGCAGCTTTAGCGGGGGGGCCTTCAATGAGCAGTTCTTC.

This clone showed up just once. Relative to the germline gene, one junction end is altered; a read error may explain this. This chain joins TRBV6-6 and TRBJ1-1; 9 positions agree with TRBD1. From germline, CDR1 is MNHNY and CDR2 SVGAGI (reference sequence). The length of the CDR3 is 14 residues. The CDR3 sequence: CVSSSGQGNTEAFF. CDR3 DNA sequence: TGTGTCAGCAGTTCGGGACAGGGGAACACTGAAGCTTTCTTT.

V usage is TRBV10-3 and J usage is TRBJ2-7, with 8 bases aligning to TRBD2. J lost 3 bases, V lost 0 bases, and 7 bases had no gene match. The CDR3 spans 16 residues. Germline assignment: CDR1 ENHRY and CDR2 SYGVKD. DNA for the CDR3: TGTGCCATCAGTGAGTCGATCCTAGCGGGCGACTACGAGCAGTACTTC. It codes for CAISESILAGDYEQYF.

This sequence joins TRBV19 and TRBJ2-7; 8 bases match TRBD2. The CDR3 loop spans 14 amino acids. Germline-derived CDR1 and CDR2 are LNHDA and SQIVND (reference sequence). V shed 6 bases and J 3 bases; nucleotides not matched to a gene: 7. CDR3 nucleotide sequence: TGTGCCAGTAGCCCGGAACTAGCGGTCTACGAGCAGTACTTC. Translation: CASSPELAVYEQYF.

The chain links TRBV29-1 to TRBJ2-5, with D possibly being TRBD2 (7 bases). Germline assignment: CDR1 SQVTM and CDR2 ANQGSEA. The CDR3 extends over 14 amino acids. V lost 3 bases and J lost 5, with 16 bases in between. For the CDR3, the DNA is TGCAGCGTTGACCGATGGAGGGGGGGTGAGACCCAGTACTTC. Translating gives CSVDRWRGGETQYF.

This clone has a single count. The V gene is TRBV18, the J gene TRBJ2-1; 11 positions match TRBD2. Germline V gene sequence: CDR1 KGHSH, CDR2 LQKENI. This CDR3 is built from 18 residues. V was clipped by 3 bases and J by 1 base; unmatched bases: 8. For the CDR3, the DNA is TGTGCCAGCTCACCCGGGCTAGCGGGAGGCCAATCCTACAATGAGCAGTTCTTC. This gives the protein CASSPGLAGGQSYNEQFF.

The chain combines TRBV6-1 with TRBJ1-4, with 7 bases fitting TRBD1. The V gene's germline CDR1 is MNHNS and CDR2 SASEGT. V gave up 3 bases and J gave up 12 bases; unmatched junction bases: 7. CDR3 length: 13 amino acids. CDR3 DNA: TGTGCCAGCAGTGACCTACCGGGACAGCAACTGTTTTTT. This gives the protein CASSDLPGQQLFF.

V is TRBV7-9 and J is TRBJ2-7, with 7 positions matching TRBD2. Unmatched junction bases numbered 7, after V lost 1 base and J lost 1 base. The length of the CDR3 is 16 residues. Germline V gene sequence: CDR1 SEHNR, CDR2 FQNEAQ (reference sequence). The CDR3 protein is CASSLVGGGGSYEQYF. Here the CDR3 DNA reads TGTGCCAGCAGCTTAGTCGGTGGCGGGGGTTCCTACGAGCAGTACTTC.

The J gene is TRBJ2-7, the V gene TRBV6-6; D is unclear. This CDR3 spans 13 amino acids. V lost 0 bases to trimming and J lost 1 base, with 4 bases between them. Germline V CDR1 and CDR2: MNHNY, SVGAGI (reference sequence). CDR3 coding DNA: TGTGCCAGCAGTTACTCTATTTCCTACGAGCAGTACTTC. Translation: CASSYSISYEQYF.

This clone has a single count. The V call is TRBV19, the J call TRBJ2-1, with 11 bases aligning to TRBD2. Germline V gives CDR1 LNHDA, CDR2 SQIVND (reference sequence). J lost 7 bases, V lost 5 bases, and 10 bases had no gene match. CDR3 length: 16 residues. The CDR3 region is CASSLLAGGRGNEQFF. The CDR3 coding sequence is TGTGCCAGTAGTCTGCTAGCGGGAGGACGAGGGAATGAGCAGTTCTTC. Combining the CDR3 with reference TRBV19 and TRBJ2-1 gives the whole variable domain DGGITQSPKYLFRKEGQNVTLSCEQNLNHDAMYWYRQDPGQGLRLIYYSQIVNDFQKGDIAEGYSVSREKKESFPLTVTSAQKNPTAFYLCASSLLAGGRGNEQFFGPGTRLTVL.

The chain links TRBV28 to TRBJ2-7; no clear D. In germline, CDR1 is MDHEN, CDR2 SYDVKM. The ends were cut back, 6 bases at V and 4 bases at J, with 13 bases in the middle. The CDR3 spans 13 residues. The CDR3 here is CASSLRFRYEQYF. The CDR3 coding sequence is TGTGCCAGCAGCCTCAGGTTTCGGTACGAGCAGTACTTC.

V gene TRBV4-1 combines with J gene TRBJ2-1, with 13 nucleotides matching TRBD2. Trimming cost V 4 bases and J 6 bases; bases outside gene matches: 3. CDR1 and CDR2 (germline): MGHRA, YSYEKL. The CDR3 is made up of 15 amino acids. CDR3 protein: CASSRGTSGINEQFF. CDR3 bases: TGCGCCAGCAGCCGAGGGACTAGCGGGATCAATGAGCAGTTCTTC.

V is TRBV7-3 and J is TRBJ2-1; 10 bases map to TRBD2. The CDR3 is 15 residues long. Trimming cost V 5 bases and J 6 bases; bases outside gene matches: 7. Germline V gives CDR1 SGHTA, CDR2 FQGTGA. DNA of the CDR3: TGTGCCAGCAGCCCCATAGCGGGGGGTTTCAATGAGCAGTTCTTC. This sequence encodes CASSPIAGGFNEQFF.

The V gene is TRBV29-1, the J gene TRBJ1-1, with D possibly being TRBD1 (5 bases). The CDR3 covers 14 residues. Germline V gene data show CDR1 as SQVTM and CDR2 as ANQGSEA. V lost 2 bases, J lost 1 base, and 11 bases lay in between. Written as DNA, the CDR3 is TGCAGCGTTGAAAGACAGCCACAGAACACTGAAGCTTTCTTT. It yields the protein CSVERQPQNTEAFF. Drawing the rest from reference TRBV29-1 and TRBJ1-1, the complete variable domain is SAVISQKPSRDICQRGTSLTIQCQVDSQVTMMFWYRQQPGQSLTLIATANQGSEATYESGFVIDKFPISRPNLTFSTLTVSNMSPEDSSIYLCSVERQPQNTEAFFGQGTRLTVV.

The chain combines TRBV5-5 with TRBJ1-2; D is unresolved. Germline loops: CDR1 SGHKS, CDR2 YYEKEE (reference sequence). Trimming pared 1 base from V and 4 bases from J, leaving 17 bases between. The CDR3 has 16 amino acids. The CDR3 sequence: CASSLSRGRLAYGYTF. CDR3 in DNA: TGTGCCAGCAGCTTGAGTCGCGGCAGACTTGCCTATGGCTACACCTTC.

This rearrangement joins TRBV19 to TRBJ2-6; 8 bases are shared with TRBD1. In germline, CDR1 is LNHDA, CDR2 SQIVND (reference sequence). Trimming cost V 5 bases and J 3 bases; bases outside gene matches: 9. The CDR3 totals 17 residues. This CDR3 reads CASSRLDRAGGANVLTF. The CDR3 DNA follows: TGTGCCAGTAGTCGACTGGACAGGGCAGGTGGGGCCAACGTCCTGACTTTC.

This chain connects TRBV20-1 to TRBJ2-7; 8 bases match TRBD1. Losses at the gene ends were 4 bases for V and 7 bases for J; bases not matched to a gene: 3. The CDR3 has 11 amino acids. CDR1 and CDR2 from the germline V gene are DFQATT and SNEGSKA (reference sequence). The CDR3 DNA reads TGCAGTGCTACCAGGACAGGGGAGCAGTACTTC. Its protein product is CSATRTGEQYF.

The chain uses TRBV19 and TRBJ1-5; the D is unclear. The germline CDR1 and CDR2 sequences are LNHDA and SQIVND (reference sequence). V dropped 1 base and J dropped 7 bases, with 14 bases sitting between them. This CDR3 is built from 15 residues. The DNA of the CDR3 is TGTGCCAGTAGTATAGCTCGGAGGGCACCACAGCCCCAGCATTTT. Encoded protein: CASSIARRAPQPQHF.

The gene calls are TRBV27 and TRBJ2-1; 8 positions agree with TRBD2. This CDR3 region has 16 residues. Germline V gene data show CDR1 as MNHEY and CDR2 as SMNVEV (reference sequence). Trimming at V came to 5 bases and at J to 7 bases, leaving 13 bases not matched to a gene. This CDR3 reads CASSGVYGRAENEQFF. The CDR3 DNA reads TGTGCCAGCAGTGGGGTCTACGGGAGGGCTGAAAATGAGCAGTTCTTC.

The genes are TRBV6-6 and TRBJ1-1, with unresolved D. Trimming left V 5 bases short and J 7 bases short, with 11 bases between. CDR3 size: 12 residues. Germline CDR1 reads MNHNY; CDR2 reads SVGAGI (reference sequence). CDR3 region: CASSPGLYEAFF. The CDR3 DNA reads TGTGCCAGCAGTCCTGGACTGTATGAAGCTTTCTTT.

The rearrangement uses TRBV7-9 and TRBJ2-5; a possible D gene is TRBD1 (5 bases). Germline V gene sequence: CDR1 SEHNR, CDR2 FQNEAQ (reference sequence). This CDR3 contains 14 residues. V was trimmed by 1 base and J by 2 bases, leaving 8 bases between them. This CDR3 reads CASSLVSGQETQYF. DNA of the CDR3: TGTGCCAGCAGCTTAGTCTCAGGGCAAGAGACCCAGTACTTC.

This clone was picked up one time. This chain links TRBV18 with TRBJ2-7, with D perhaps TRBD2 (6 bases). The V and J ends lost 4 bases and 2 bases respectively, with 12 bases between them. Germline V gene lookup returns CDR1 KGHSH and CDR2 LQKENI. This CDR3 region has 14 residues. CDR3 sequence (DNA): TGTGCCAGCTCACGCGGGGCCCAGACCTACGAGCAGTACTTC. This encodes CASSRGAQTYEQYF.

The rearrangement joins TRBV7-6 to TRBJ2-5, with TRBD2 identical over 16 bases. V shed 4 bases, J shed 4 bases, and the junction held 6 bases outside the gene matches. Looked up from germline, CDR1 is SGHVS and CDR2 is FNYEAQ. The CDR3 runs 17 residues. CDR3 nucleotides: TGTGCCAGCAGCTCGGGACTAGCGGGAGGGCCGGGAGAGACCCAGTACTTC. It yields the protein CASSSGLAGGPGETQYF.

In DNA form, the CDR3 reads TGTGCCAGCAGCTTTAAACAGAACTATGGCTACACCTTC. Its translation: CASSFKQNYGYTF. The V and J genes are TRBV7-2 and TRBJ1-2; no firm D call. From germline, CDR1 is SGHTA and CDR2 FQGNSA. V was shortened by 3 bases and J by 2 bases, with 7 bases between the two germline ends. This CDR3 has 13 amino acids.

J is TRBJ1-1 and V is TRBV5-1; TRBD1 aligns across 7 bases. CDR1 SGHRS and CDR2 YFSETQ come from the germline V gene. The CDR3 is 16 amino acids. V dropped 4 bases and J dropped 5; count of bases not matched to a gene: 14. The CDR3 DNA sequence: TGCGCCAGCAGCCTTGGAGTAGGGGGCGCTGGGACTGAAGCTTTCTTT. Residues: CASSLGVGGAGTEAFF.

J is TRBJ1-2 and V is TRBV6-4; no definite D call. V was clipped by 0 bases and J by 2 bases, with 7 bases between them. The germline CDR1 and CDR2 sequences are MRHNA and SNTAGT. The CDR3 has 14 amino acids. CDR3 protein: CASSDSRVNYGYTF. CDR3 coding DNA: TGTGCCAGCAGTGACTCGCGAGTGAACTATGGCTACACCTTC.

The chain combines TRBV6-5 with TRBJ1-5; 7 positions match TRBD1. Trimming took 6 bases from V and 6 from J; bases not matched to a gene: 8. Germline CDR1 reads MNHEY; CDR2 reads SVGAGI. CDR3 length equals 14 residues. The CDR3 reads CASRTRTGSQPQHF. CDR3 in DNA: TGTGCCAGCAGAACTCGGACAGGAAGTCAGCCCCAGCATTTT.

This clone was observed once. This chain links TRBV6-5 with TRBJ1-5, with 7 nucleotides matching TRBD1. The V gene's germline CDR1 is MNHEY and CDR2 SVGAGI. V lost 2 bases and J lost 2; bases outside the gene matches: 3. This CDR3 region has 15 residues. The CDR3 spells CASSYTGTGNQPQHF. The DNA of the CDR3 is TGTGCCAGCAGTTACACCGGGACAGGCAATCAGCCCCAGCATTTT.

The genes are TRBV11-2 and TRBJ2-3; TRBD1 might be the D (5 bases). V lost 5 bases and J lost 1, with 10 bases in between. In germline, CDR1 is SGHAT, CDR2 FQNNGV. This CDR3 comprises 14 residues. CDR3 sequence reads: CASSLGPRTDTQYF. CDR3 nucleotide sequence: TGTGCCAGCAGCCTGGGGCCCCGCACAGATACGCAGTATTTT.